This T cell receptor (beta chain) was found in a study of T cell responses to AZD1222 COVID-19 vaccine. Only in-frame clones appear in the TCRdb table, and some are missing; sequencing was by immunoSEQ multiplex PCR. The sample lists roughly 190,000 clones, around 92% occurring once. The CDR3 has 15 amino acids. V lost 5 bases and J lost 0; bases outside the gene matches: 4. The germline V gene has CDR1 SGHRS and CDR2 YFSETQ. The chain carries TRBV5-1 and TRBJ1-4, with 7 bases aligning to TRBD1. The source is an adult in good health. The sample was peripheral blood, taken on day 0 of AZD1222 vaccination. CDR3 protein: CASRIGTATNEKLFF. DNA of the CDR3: TGCGCCAGCAGAATTGGGACAGCAACTAATGAAAAACTGTTTTTT.